A single sample is the source of the 5 T cell receptor beta chains below, sequenced in a study of identical twins. TCRdb reprocessed the 5' RACE reads with MiXCR, giving one entry per CDR3 protein. The sample records approximately 590,000 distinct CDR3 sequences, more than 9% being singletons. The same data also went into a second study, on yellow fever vaccine responses in identical twins.

Sequencing used PBMCs. These receptors were collected from a woman between 18 and 29 years old in good health.

The chain joins TRBV7-2 to TRBJ2-3; D call uncertain. Germline assignment: CDR1 SGHTA and CDR2 FQGNSA. This CDR3 region has 12 residues. V lost 7 bases and J lost 7, with 12 bases in between. The CDR3 coding sequence is TGTGCCAGCACCCGAGCAGAGAATACGCAGTATTTT. Translated: CASTRAENTQYF.

This clonotype is a singleton in its sample. The chain is built from TRBV6-1 and TRBJ2-7, with unresolved D. The CDR3 covers 12 residues. Germline CDR1 is MNHNS and CDR2 is SASEGT. V was pared by 5 bases and J by 9 bases, with 14 bases between. CDR3: CASSPQGSRQYF. The DNA of the CDR3 is TGTGCCAGCAGTCCCCAAGGCTCCCGGCAGTACTTC.

CDR3 sequence (DNA): TGTGCCAGCAGCCCGGGACTAGCGGGAGGGTTTGAGCAGTTCTTC. As protein: CASSPGLAGGFEQFF. The chain links TRBV12-3 or TRBV12-4 to TRBJ2-1; TRBD2 agrees at 16 bases. V trimming: 6 bases; J trimming: 9 bases; junction bases outside the gene matches: 5. This CDR3 region has 15 residues.

Turning to this clonotype: At one end, the junction sequence differs from germline, possibly due to a read error. The V and J genes are TRBV28 and TRBJ2-3; D ambiguous. CDR1 and CDR2 (germline): MDHEN, SYDVKM. The CDR3 length is 15 residues. CDR3 nucleotides: TGTGCCAGCGGTTTAATCTTCTTGAGCACAGATACGCAGTATTTT. This sequence encodes CASGLIFLSTDTQYF.

This clonotype was recorded many times. The V and J genes are TRBV3-1 and TRBJ1-5, with D unresolved. The CDR3 sequence is 12 residues long. CDR1 and CDR2 from the germline V gene are LGHDT and YNNKEL (reference sequence). The germline V and J ends were trimmed by 1 base and 7 bases, with 5 bases remaining between them. The CDR3 DNA reads as TGTGCCAGCAGCCAAGGCGAACAGCCCCAGCATTTT. Translated: CASSQGEQPQHF.